This record concerns one T cell receptor beta chain sequence. The antigen remains undetermined. The germline gives CDR1 SGHVS, CDR2 FNYEAQ. This CDR3 comprises 16 residues. These data are taken from a study of CXCR3-negative and CXCR3-positive naive CD8 T cells. Findings and caveats of the study: Similar TRBV-TRBJ usage characterized naive CXCR3-negative and CXCR3-positive cells; memory cells differed. Diversity in memory CD8+ cells fell much lower than the comparably high levels seen in both naive subsets. Freshly isolated PBMCs were used in most assays, given partial CXCR3 loss after freezing. Surface CD5 was comparable between naive subsets; TCR strength was inferred from TRB CDR3 properties.

Libraries were UMI-labeled 5' RACE TRB cDNA. TCRdb re-called the 5' RACE reads and catalogs CDR3 proteins one per entry, DNA excluded. Here the sample table reports around 52,000 distinct CDR3 sequences. Sequencing was carried out using memory CD8+ T cells from blood. This receptor was taken from a human donor in good health. Some clones in this sample may be carry-over from other donors' samples. The chain recombines TRBV7-6 with TRBJ2-1; with no DNA, the TCRdb D assignment of TRBD1 cannot be verified. The CDR3 is CASSLEGTPSYNEQFF.